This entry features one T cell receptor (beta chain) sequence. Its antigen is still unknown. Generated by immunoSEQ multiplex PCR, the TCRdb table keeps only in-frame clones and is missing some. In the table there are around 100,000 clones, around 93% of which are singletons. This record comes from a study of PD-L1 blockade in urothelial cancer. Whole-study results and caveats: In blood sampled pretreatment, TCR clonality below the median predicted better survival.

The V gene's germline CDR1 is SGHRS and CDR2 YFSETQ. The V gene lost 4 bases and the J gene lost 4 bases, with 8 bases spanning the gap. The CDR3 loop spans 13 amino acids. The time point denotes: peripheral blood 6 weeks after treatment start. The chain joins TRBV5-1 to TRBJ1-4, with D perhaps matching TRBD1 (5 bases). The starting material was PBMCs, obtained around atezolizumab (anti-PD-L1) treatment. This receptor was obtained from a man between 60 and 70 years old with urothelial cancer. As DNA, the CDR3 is TGCGCCAGCAGCCCAGGGAATAATGAAAAACTGTTTTTT. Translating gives CASSPGNNEKLFF.